Following are 15 T cell receptor beta chains from one sample sequenced in a study of vaccination and CD4 T cells after COVID-19. Antigen specificity for these receptors is unknown. The Oncomine TCR Beta short-read assay was what sequenced the DNA obtained from cultured CD4+ T cells. One entry per CDR3 protein, called by TCRdb with MiXCR from the PCR reads. In the table there are around 10,000 distinct CDR3 sequences, approximately 50% of which are singletons. Described treatment: roughly 11-day PBMC culture with coronavirus spike peptide pools or control peptides (ViraFEST assay). Material: CD4+ T cells from blood, cultured in vitro. These TCRs come from a human donor who had recovered from COVID-19.

This clonotype was seen just once. The chain combines TRBV12-3 or TRBV12-4 with TRBJ2-7; D is uncertain. The CDR3 covers 14 residues. Trimming stripped 2 bases from V and 4 bases from J, with 12 bases between. The CDR3 sequence is CASSLTDTYYEQYF. The DNA for the CDR3 is TGTGCCAGCAGTTTAACCGACACCTATTACGAGCAGTACTTC.

This clonotype was counted a few times. The V and J genes are TRBV7-8 and TRBJ1-1, with 9 bases identical to TRBD1. Looked up from germline, CDR1 is SGHVS and CDR2 is FQNEAQ. CDR3 length equals 14 residues. Trimming cost V 3 bases and J 4 bases; bases outside gene matches: 3. CDR3 DNA sequence: TGTGCCAGCAGCTTCTGGGACAGGGCCACTGAAGCTTTCTTT. Its translation is CASSFWDRATEAFF. The full variable domain, in which reference TRBV7-8 and TRBJ1-1 provide the parts outside the CDR3, is GAGVSQSPRYKVAKRGQDVALRCDPISGHVSLFWYQQALGQGPEFLTYFQNEAQLDKSGLPSDRFFAERPEGSVSTLKIQRTQQEDSAVYLCASSFWDRATEAFFGQGTRLTVV.

The chain has TRBV15 and TRBJ2-7, with TRBD2 matching over 8 bases. The CDR3 runs 14 residues. Germline CDR1 reads LNHNV; CDR2 reads YYDKDF (reference sequence). V was pared by 1 base and J by 3 bases, with 2 bases of the junction left unmatched. The CDR3 is CATSRGLAGYEQYF. Here the CDR3 DNA reads TGTGCCACCAGCAGAGGTCTAGCGGGCTACGAGCAGTACTTC.

The rearrangement joins TRBV20-1 to TRBJ1-1; a weak D match, TRBD1 (5 bases). The CDR3 has 12 residues. Germline CDR1 DFQATT, CDR2 SNEGSKA (reference sequence). V was pared by 8 bases and J by 4 bases, with 14 bases between. The CDR3 DNA follows: TGCAGTCCCATGGGGGGGGGCACTGAAGCTTTCTTT. Its protein product is CSPMGGGTEAFF.

Only one count was recorded for this clonotype. CDR3 loop: CASNNHGTVRCILRSGELFF. The CDR3 DNA sequence: TGCGCCAGCAATAACCACGGGACAGTACGATGTATCCTAAGGTCAGGTGAGCTGTTTTTT. The chain couples TRBV10-1 to TRBJ2-2; TRBD1 agrees at 7 bases. This CDR3 spans 20 amino acids. Germline V lookup: CDR1 WNHNN, CDR2 SYGVQD (reference sequence). With 7 bases clipped from V and 11 bases from J, the junction kept 31 bases outside the gene matches.

The V call is TRBV4-2, the J call TRBJ1-1; D remains ambiguous. V lost 1 base and J lost 2, with 14 bases in between. The CDR3 has 16 amino acids. From germline, CDR1 is LGHNA and CDR2 YNFKEQ. The CDR3 here is CASSQAKGTSNTEAFF. The DNA of the CDR3 is TGTGCCAGCAGCCAAGCTAAGGGCACCAGCAACACTGAAGCTTTCTTT.

The chain uses TRBV20-1 and TRBJ2-3, with D perhaps matching TRBD1 (7 bases). Per the germline V gene, CDR1 is DFQATT and CDR2 is SNEGSKA (reference sequence). The CDR3 contains 14 residues. V was clipped by 3 bases and J by 4 bases, with 14 bases between them. The CDR3 region has the DNA TGCAGTGCTAGGTTGGCCAGGGGGGCAGATACGCAGTATTTT. Translated, it gives CSARLARGADTQYF.

Here the CDR3 reads CASSIRTVYSNQPQHF. CDR3 nucleotides: TGTGCCAGCAGCATTCGGACAGTCTATAGCAATCAGCCCCAGCATTTT. The rearrangement joins TRBV5-6 to TRBJ1-5, with D maybe TRBD1 (6 bases). The CDR3 loop spans 16 amino acids. CDR1 is SGHDT and CDR2 is YYEEEE in the germline V gene. The V gene lost 4 bases and the J gene lost 0 bases, with 14 bases spanning the gap. The full variable domain, rest sourced from reference TRBV5-6 and TRBJ1-5, is DAGVTQSPTHLIKTRGQQVTLRCSPKSGHDTVSWYQQALGQGPQFIFQYYEEEERQRGNFPDRFSGHQFPNYSSELNVNALLLGDSALYLCASSIRTVYSNQPQHFGDGTRLSIL.

This rearrangement joins TRBV19 to TRBJ1-1; no firm D call. V lost 6 bases, J lost 0 bases, and 14 bases lay in between. Germline V gives CDR1 LNHDA, CDR2 SQIVND (reference sequence). The CDR3 totals 15 residues. In DNA, the CDR3 is TGTGCCAGTAGCCCCTCGAGGGCGGTGAACACTGAAGCTTTCTTT. Its translation is CASSPSRAVNTEAFF.

This chain uses TRBV6-1 with TRBJ2-7; possibly TRBD1 for D (6 bases). From germline, CDR1 is MNHNS and CDR2 SASEGT. This CDR3 has 13 amino acids. Trimming shortened V by 6 bases and J by 2 bases, and 11 bases separated the two germline ends. The CDR3 nucleotides are TGTGCCAGCAGGGGGACACGAGCCTACGAGCAGTACTTC. Translating gives CASRGTRAYEQYF.

The chain links TRBV20-1 to TRBJ2-3; D ambiguous. Looked up from germline, CDR1 is DFQATT and CDR2 is SNEGSKA (reference sequence). V lost 5 bases and J 0 bases, leaving 12 bases between the germline ends. The CDR3 is 14 amino acids. The CDR3 sequence: CSAPRQASTDTQYF. The CDR3 DNA reads TGCAGTGCTCCCCGACAAGCTAGCACAGATACGCAGTATTTT.

The chain is built from TRBV2 and TRBJ2-5, with D unclear. Germline CDR1 SNHLY, CDR2 FYNNEI. This CDR3 has 12 residues. V was clipped by 8 bases and J by 4 bases, with 11 bases between them. CDR3 residues: CASRTAAETQYF. CDR3 nucleotides: TGTGCCAGCCGGACGGCCGCAGAGACCCAGTACTTC.

V and J are TRBV10-1 and TRBJ1-1; D is perhaps TRBD1 (5 bases). Trimming took off 4 bases at V and 3 bases at J, with 12 bases between the two ends. The CDR3 contains 14 residues. Germline CDR1 WNHNN, CDR2 SYGVQD (reference sequence). The CDR3 spells CASSGSLGDTEAFF. CDR3 DNA sequence: TGCGCCAGCAGTGGGTCCCTGGGGGACACTGAAGCTTTCTTT.

This rearrangement joins TRBV27 to TRBJ1-5; TRBD1 agrees at 10 bases. The V segment lost 5 bases and the J segment 9 bases; nucleotides outside the gene matches: 10. The CDR3 is 15 amino acids. The germline CDR1 and CDR2 sequences are MNHEY and SMNVEV (reference sequence). The CDR3 loop reads CASSIKGTGVGPQHF. The CDR3 DNA reads as TGTGCCAGCAGTATAAAAGGGACAGGGGTCGGGCCCCAGCATTTT.

The chain is built from TRBV6-1 and TRBJ2-5, with TRBD2 identical over 7 bases. The CDR3 is made up of 14 amino acids. Germline assignment: CDR1 MNHNS and CDR2 SASEGT. The ends lost 6 bases at V and 5 bases at J; junction bases unmatched: 9. CDR3 nucleotides: TGTGCCAGCAGGCTAACGGGGGGAGCCGAGACCCAGTACTTC. Translated: CASRLTGGAETQYF.